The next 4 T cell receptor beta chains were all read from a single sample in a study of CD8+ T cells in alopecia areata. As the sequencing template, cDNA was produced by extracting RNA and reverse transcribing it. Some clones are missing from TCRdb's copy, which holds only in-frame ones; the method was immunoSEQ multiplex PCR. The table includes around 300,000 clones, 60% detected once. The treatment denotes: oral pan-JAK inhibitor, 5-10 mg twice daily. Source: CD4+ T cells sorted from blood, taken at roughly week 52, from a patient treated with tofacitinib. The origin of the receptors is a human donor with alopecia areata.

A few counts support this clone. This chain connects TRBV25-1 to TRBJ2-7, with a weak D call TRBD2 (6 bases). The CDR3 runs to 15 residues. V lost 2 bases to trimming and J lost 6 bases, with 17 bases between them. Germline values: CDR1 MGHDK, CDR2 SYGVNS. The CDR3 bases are TGTGCCAGCAGTGAAGGAATTTTGGAGGGATTCGAGCAGTACTTC. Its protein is CASSEGILEGFEQYF.

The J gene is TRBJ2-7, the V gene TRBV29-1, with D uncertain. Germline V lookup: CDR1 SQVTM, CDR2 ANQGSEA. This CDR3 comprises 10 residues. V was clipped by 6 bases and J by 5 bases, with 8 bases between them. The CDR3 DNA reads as TGCAGCGTCGTAATGAACGAGCAGTACTTC. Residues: CSVVMNEQYF.

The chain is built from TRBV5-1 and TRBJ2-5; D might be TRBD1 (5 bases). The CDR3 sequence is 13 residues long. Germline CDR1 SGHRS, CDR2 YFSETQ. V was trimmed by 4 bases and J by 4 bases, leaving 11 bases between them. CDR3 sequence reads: CASSPGIGETQYF. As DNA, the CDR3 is TGCGCCAGCAGCCCAGGGATCGGAGAGACCCAGTACTTC.

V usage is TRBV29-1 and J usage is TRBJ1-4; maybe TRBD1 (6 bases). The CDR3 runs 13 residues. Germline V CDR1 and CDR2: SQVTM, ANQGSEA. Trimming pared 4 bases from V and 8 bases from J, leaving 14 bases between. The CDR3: CSVAGAVGEKLFF. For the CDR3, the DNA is TGCAGCGTTGCAGGGGCGGTCGGGGAAAAACTGTTTTTT.